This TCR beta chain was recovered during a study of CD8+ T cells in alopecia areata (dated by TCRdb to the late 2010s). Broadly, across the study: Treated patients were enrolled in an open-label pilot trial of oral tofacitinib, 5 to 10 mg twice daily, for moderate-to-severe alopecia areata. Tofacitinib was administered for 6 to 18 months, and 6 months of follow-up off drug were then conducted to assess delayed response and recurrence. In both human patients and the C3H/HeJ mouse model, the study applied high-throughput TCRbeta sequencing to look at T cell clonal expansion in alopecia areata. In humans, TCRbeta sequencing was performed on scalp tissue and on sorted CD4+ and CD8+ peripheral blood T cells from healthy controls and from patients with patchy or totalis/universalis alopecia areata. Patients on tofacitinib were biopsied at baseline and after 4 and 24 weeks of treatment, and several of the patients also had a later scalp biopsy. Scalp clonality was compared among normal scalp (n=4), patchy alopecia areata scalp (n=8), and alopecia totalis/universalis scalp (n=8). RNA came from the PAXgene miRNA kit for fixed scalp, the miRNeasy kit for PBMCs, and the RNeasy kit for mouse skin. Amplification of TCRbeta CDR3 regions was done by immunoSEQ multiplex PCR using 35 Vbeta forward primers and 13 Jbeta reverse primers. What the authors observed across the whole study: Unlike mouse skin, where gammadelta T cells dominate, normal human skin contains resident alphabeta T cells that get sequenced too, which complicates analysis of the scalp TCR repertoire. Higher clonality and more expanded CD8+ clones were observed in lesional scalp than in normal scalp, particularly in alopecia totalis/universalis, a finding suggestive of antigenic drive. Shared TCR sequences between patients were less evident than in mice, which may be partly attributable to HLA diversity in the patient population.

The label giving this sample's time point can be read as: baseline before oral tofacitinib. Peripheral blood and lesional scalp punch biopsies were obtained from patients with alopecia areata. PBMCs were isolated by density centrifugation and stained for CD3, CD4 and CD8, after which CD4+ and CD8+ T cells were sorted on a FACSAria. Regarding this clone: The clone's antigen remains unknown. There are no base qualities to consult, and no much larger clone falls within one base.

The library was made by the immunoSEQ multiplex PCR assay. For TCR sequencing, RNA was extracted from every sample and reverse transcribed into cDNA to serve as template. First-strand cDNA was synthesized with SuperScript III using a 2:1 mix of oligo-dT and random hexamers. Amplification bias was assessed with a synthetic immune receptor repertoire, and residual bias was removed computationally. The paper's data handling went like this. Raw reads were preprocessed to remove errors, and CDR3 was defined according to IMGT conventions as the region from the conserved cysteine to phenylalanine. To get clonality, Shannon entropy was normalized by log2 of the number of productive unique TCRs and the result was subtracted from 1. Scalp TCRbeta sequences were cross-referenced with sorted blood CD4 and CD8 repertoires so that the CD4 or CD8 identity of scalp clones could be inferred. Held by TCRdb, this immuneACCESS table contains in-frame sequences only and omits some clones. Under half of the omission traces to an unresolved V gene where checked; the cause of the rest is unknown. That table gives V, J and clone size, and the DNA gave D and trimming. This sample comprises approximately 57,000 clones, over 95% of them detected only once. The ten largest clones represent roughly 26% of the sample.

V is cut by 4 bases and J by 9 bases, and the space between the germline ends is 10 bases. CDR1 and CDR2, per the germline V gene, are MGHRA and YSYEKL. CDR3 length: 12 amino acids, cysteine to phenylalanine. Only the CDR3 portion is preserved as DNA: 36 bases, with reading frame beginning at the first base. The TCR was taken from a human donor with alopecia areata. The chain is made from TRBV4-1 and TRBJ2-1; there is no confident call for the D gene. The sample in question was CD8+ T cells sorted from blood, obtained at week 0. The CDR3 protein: CASSRWDGEQFF. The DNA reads TGCGCCAGCAGCCGTTGGGATGGTGAGCAGTTCTTC.